A selection of T cell receptor beta chains follows, all from one sample in a study of Tregs in tolerant kidney transplant recipients. Sequenced by immunoSEQ multiplex PCR; TCRdb stores in-frame clones only, minus some. Of about 50,000 clones listed, approximately 89% were seen once; the top ten hold around 15%. This specimen was CD8+ T cells from blood (PBMCs), taken 12 months after the transplant. These receptors originate from a human patient who received a combined kidney and bone marrow transplant. Some T cells may have originated in the graft donor. The CDR3 runs from the conserved cysteine through the conserved F or W. A D gene is named only where the DNA matches it firmly. Size values are once, few and many counts, or a class for expanded clones, and some rows have none.

TRBD2	once	TRBJ2-1	TRBV7-2	CASKAGPGYNEQFF	TGTGCCAGCAAAGCGGGGCCAGGATACAATGAGCAGTTCTTC
TRBD2	-	TRBJ2-1	TRBV19	CASSIAGGGEQFF	TGTGCCAGTAGTATAGCGGGGGGTGGCGAGCAGTTCTTC
-	-	TRBJ1-4	TRBV4-1	CASSQEVQVFILDEKLFF	TGCGCCAGCAGCCAAGAAGTTCAGGTGTTTATTCTGGATGAAAAACTGTTTTTT
-	-	TRBJ1-1	TRBV7-9	CASSPRGGRYTEAFF	TGTGCCAGCAGCCCTAGGGGGGGTAGGTATACTGAAGCTTTCTTT
-	few	TRBJ2-2	TRBV10-1	CASSESGFGELFF	TGCGCCAGCAGTGAGTCCGGGTTCGGGGAGCTGTTTTTT
-	-	TRBJ1-2	TRBV20-1	CSARWAYGYTF	TGCAGTGCTAGATGGGCCTATGGCTACACCTTC
-	-	TRBJ1-1	TRBV27	CASSLVQGFTEAFF	TGTGCCAGCAGTTTAGTTCAGGGGTTCACTGAAGCTTTCTTT
TRBD2	-	TRBJ2-7	TRBV5-8	CASSQSAGGSTYEQYF	TGCGCCAGCAGCCAATCAGCGGGGGGATCCACCTACGAGCAGTACTTC
TRBD2	-	TRBJ2-7	TRBV11-3	CASSFFIAGVAYEQYF	TGTGCCAGCAGCTTCTTTATCGCGGGAGTCGCCTACGAGCAGTACTTC
-	-	TRBJ2-7	TRBV6-1	CASSESGSEQYF	TGTGCCAGCAGTGAATCGGGTTCCGAGCAGTACTTC
TRBD2	few	TRBJ2-2	TRBV27	CASSFSSGGVGELFF	TGTGCCAGCAGTTTCTCTAGCGGGGGGGTCGGGGAGCTGTTTTTT
-	once	TRBJ2-7	TRBV27	CASRKRLVAKYEQYF	TGTGCCAGCAGGAAAAGACTAGTAGCAAAATACGAGCAGTACTTC
-	-	TRBJ2-1	TRBV21-1	CASSRIGRAYNEQFF	TGTGCCAGCAGCAGGATCGGGAGAGCCTACAATGAGCAGTTCTTC
TRBD2	-	TRBJ2-3	TRBV2	CASSEGLAGARDTQYF	TGTGCCAGCAGTGAAGGACTAGCGGGGGCTAGAGATACGCAGTATTTT
TRBD1	-	TRBJ1-4	TRBV10-1	CASGQGRENEKLFF	TGCGCCAGCGGACAGGGGAGGGAGAATGAAAAACTGTTTTTT
TRBD2	few	TRBJ2-3	TRBV6-4	CASSDSTSGGRTQYF	TGTGCCAGCAGTGACTCGACTAGCGGGGGCCGTACGCAGTATTTT
TRBD1	-	TRBJ2-5	TRBV13	CASSFGTVWEQETQYF	TGTGCCAGCAGCTTTGGGACAGTGTGGGAACAAGAGACCCAGTACTTC
-	-	TRBJ1-6	TRBV30	CAWSDHRINSPLHF	TGTGCCTGGAGTGACCACAGGATTAATTCACCCCTCCACTTT
-	-	TRBJ1-1	TRBV6-5	CASSYTNSGGTEAFF	TGTGCCAGCAGTTACACAAACTCAGGTGGGACTGAAGCTTTCTTT
-	-	TRBJ1-2	TRBV6-1	CASSWGGQNYGYTF	TGTGCCAGCAGTTGGGGAGGGCAGAACTATGGCTACACCTTC
-	once	TRBJ2-3	TRBV13	CASSLGGSGLYTDTQYF	TGTGCCAGCAGCTTAGGCGGTAGCGGATTATACACAGATACGCAGTATTTT
TRBD1	-	TRBJ1-5	TRBV4-1	CASSHPTGTGNQPQHF	TGCGCCAGCAGCCACCCCACCGGGACAGGTAATCAGCCCCAGCATTTT
-	once	TRBJ2-3	TRBV9	CASSAWDNRADTQYF	TGTGCCAGCAGCGCTTGGGACAACCGCGCAGATACGCAGTATTTT
TRBD2	-	TRBJ2-3	TRBV13	CASSSLIAGEITDTQYF	TGTGCCAGCAGCTCCCTAATAGCGGGGGAAATCACAGATACGCAGTATTTT
-	-	TRBJ2-7	TRBV9	CASSPHPGTIYEQYF	TGTGCCAGCAGCCCACACCCCGGCACTATCTACGAGCAGTACTTC
TRBD2	-	TRBJ2-1	TRBV2	CASNGLADNEQFF	TGTGCCAGCAACGGACTAGCGGACAATGAGCAGTTCTTC
-	-	TRBJ2-7	TRBV11-2	CASSLSISGAGTYF	TGTGCCAGCAGCTTATCGATTTCTGGGGCAGGCACGTACTTC
TRBD2	-	TRBJ2-1	TRBV4-2	CASSQDGPLAGGNEQFF	TGTGCCAGCAGCCAAGATGGCCCCCTAGCGGGAGGCAATGAGCAGTTCTTC
TRBD1	-	TRBJ1-4	TRBV27	CASSPSPYRGVDEKLFF	TGTGCCAGCAGTCCATCTCCATACAGGGGCGTCGATGAAAAACTGTTTTTT
-	-	TRBJ2-1	TRBV5-6	CASSFQGYNEQFF	TGTGCCAGCAGCTTCCAGGGATACAATGAGCAGTTCTTC
-	few	TRBJ2-7	TRBV4-3	CASSQEPAQSSYEQYF	TGCGCCAGCAGCCAAGAACCAGCGCAGAGCTCCTACGAGCAGTACTTC
TRBD1	once	TRBJ2-7	TRBV30	CAWSLRGEQYF	TGTGCCTGGAGCCTCAGGGGGGAGCAGTACTTC
-	-	TRBJ2-7	TRBV2	CASVGASLSSNGAF	TGTGCCAGCGTTGGAGCTAGTTTATCGAGTAATGGTGCCTTC
TRBD1	-	TRBJ2-7	TRBV7-8	CASSYPGQGAAYEQYF	TGTGCCAGCAGCTACCCGGGACAGGGGGCCGCCTACGAGCAGTACTTC
TRBD1	-	TRBJ2-7	TRBV14	CASSLPGQTYEQYF	TGTGCCAGCAGCCTACCGGGACAGACCTACGAGCAGTACTTC
TRBD1	-	TRBJ1-5	TRBV27	CASRGQGFRQPQHF	TGTGCCAGCAGAGGACAGGGTTTTAGGCAGCCCCAGCATTTT
-	-	TRBJ2-1	TRBV19	CASNSPINEQFF	TGTGCCAGTAACAGTCCGATTAATGAGCAGTTCTTC
-	-	TRBJ1-1	TRBV4-3	CASSPLRVNTEAFF	TGCGCCAGCAGCCCATTGAGGGTGAACACTGAAGCTTTCTTT
-	-	TRBJ1-5	TRBV19	CASAPAGSQPQHF	TGTGCCAGTGCCCCGGCGGGGAGTCAGCCCCAGCATTTT
TRBD1	-	TRBJ2-1	TRBV29-1	CSAVGTGYNEQFF	TGCAGCGCCGTTGGGACAGGCTACAATGAGCAGTTCTTC
TRBD2	-	TRBJ2-1	TRBV30	CAWSGGLAGNEQFF	TGTGCCTGGAGTGGAGGACTAGCCGGGAATGAGCAGTTCTTC